Each of the 27 T cell receptor beta chains below was sequenced from the same sample in a study of regulatory T cells in long-lasting Graves disease (dated by TCRdb to the early 2020s). Library creation used multiplex PCR. The run used an Illumina HiSeq 4000. TCR beta libraries were built with iRepertoire HTBI primers and Arm-PCR amplification of CDR3 regions. TCRdb's own reprocessing of the public reads used fastp at Q25 and MiXCR and kept productive beta chains. Every distinct CDR3 protein forms one entry, paired with its most common genes and DNA. This sample lists approximately 350,000 distinct CDR3 sequences; about a sixth were detected once. The ten largest clones add up to 25% to 30% of the sample. The label giving this sample's time point can be read as: newly diagnosed GD, antithyroid drugs for less than 3 months. For both TCR sequencing and RNA sequencing, RNA was extracted from PBMCs using TRIzol.

A further study also used this sample, focusing on T cells in Graves' hyperthyroidism and ophthalmopathy.

Material: peripheral blood mononuclear cells (PBMCs), obtained at new diagnosis, from a patient treated with antithyroid drugs. These receptors were taken from a man between 35 and 55 years old with Graves disease. Donor details come from another sample of the same person, matched by shared clones.

This clonotype was picked up many times. The rearrangement links TRBV20-1 to TRBJ1-6, with D perhaps matching TRBD1 (5 bases). Germline values: CDR1 DFQATT, CDR2 SNEGSKA (reference sequence). Trimming left V 6 bases short and J 7 bases short, with 13 bases between. The CDR3 has 13 amino acids. The CDR3 bases are TGCAGTGCCTACGACAGTCGAAATTCACCCCTCCACTTT. Amino acids: CSAYDSRNSPLHF.

This clonotype showed up just a few times. This sequence joins TRBV30 and TRBJ2-7; D ambiguous. The CDR3 has 12 amino acids. From germline, CDR1 is GTSNPN and CDR2 SVGIG (reference sequence). Trimming took 4 bases from V and 4 from J, leaving 11 bases between them. The DNA of the CDR3 is TGTGCCTGGATGGTAGGGCGTTACGAGCAGTACTTC. Protein: CAWMVGRYEQYF.

This clonotype showed up just a few times. This sequence joins TRBV20-1 and TRBJ2-3; TRBD2 matches 7 bases. Germline V gene lookup returns CDR1 DFQATT and CDR2 SNEGSKA (reference sequence). The ends lost 5 bases at V and 6 bases at J; junction bases unmatched: 11. This CDR3 is built from 14 residues. The CDR3 reads CSAPPEGGVDTQYF. The CDR3 DNA reads TGCAGTGCTCCTCCCGAGGGAGGGGTGGATACGCAGTATTTT.

This clonotype came up many times. The chain carries TRBV4-3 and TRBJ1-5; no clear D gene. CDR1 and CDR2 from the germline V gene are LGHNA and YSLEER. Trimming took 2 bases from V and 3 from J, leaving 5 bases between them. This CDR3 spans 13 amino acids. CDR3 loop: CASSQSINQPQHF. In DNA, the CDR3 is TGCGCCAGCAGCCAAAGCATCAATCAGCCCCAGCATTTT.

The V gene is TRBV5-6, the J gene TRBJ2-3; D might be TRBD2 (7 bases). The germline V and J ends were trimmed by 4 bases and 1 base, with 10 bases remaining between them. In germline, CDR1 is SGHDT, CDR2 YYEEEE. The CDR3 has 14 amino acids. CDR3 DNA sequence: TGTGCCAGCAGCAGGGGGGGGCGCACAGATACGCAGTATTTT. Encoded protein: CASSRGGRTDTQYF.

The table lists this clonotype with many counts. The rearrangement uses TRBV12-3 or TRBV12-4 and TRBJ2-7; D gene uncertain. With 5 bases removed from V and 2 bases from J, the gap between germline ends came to 13 bases. This CDR3 has 14 amino acids. The CDR3 sequence is CASSRLHSAYEQYF. The CDR3 bases are TGTGCCAGCAGTCGGCTCCACAGCGCCTACGAGCAGTACTTC.

This clonotype was seen a handful of times. The chain uses TRBV28 and TRBJ1-6; no clear D. CDR3 length equals 15 residues. Looked up from germline, CDR1 is MDHEN and CDR2 is SYDVKM. Trimming cost V 5 bases and J 0 bases, with 8 bases left between them. CDR3 sequence: CASSPYTSYNSPLHF. The CDR3, as DNA: TGTGCCAGCAGTCCCTATACCTCCTATAATTCACCCCTCCACTTT.

This clonotype was detected a few times. This sequence joins TRBV9 and TRBJ2-5, with TRBD2 identical over 15 bases. Per germline, CDR1 SGDLS and CDR2 YYNGEE. The CDR3 is 19 amino acids. The ends lost 0 bases at V and 4 bases at J; junction bases unmatched: 10. CDR3 coding DNA: TGTGCCAGCAGCGTAGGAGCCGGGACTAGCGGGGGGACCCCAGAGACCCAGTACTTC. As protein: CASSVGAGTSGGTPETQYF.

With regard to this clonotype: Just one base apart from a much larger clone, this may be a read error. The CDR3 ends on some other residue instead of the conserved phenylalanine or tryptophan, so this is likely a read error. The chain carries TRBV11-1 and TRBJ2-3; 7 positions agree with TRBD2. Losses at the gene ends were 6 bases for V and 2 bases for J; bases not matched to a gene: 8. The CDR3 is 15 residues long. Germline V CDR1 and CDR2: SGHAT, FQDESV (reference sequence). The CDR3 DNA is TGTGCCAGCAGAAAGGAAGCGGGGACCACAGATACGCAGTATCTT. This gives the protein CASRKEAGTTDTQYL.

Concerning this clonotype: This may come from a read error, since a much larger clone is one base off. This chain uses TRBV10-3 with TRBJ2-6; D ambiguous. Trimming removed 0 bases from V and 0 bases from J, with 9 bases in between. The CDR3 length is 17 residues. Germline V gene sequence: CDR1 ENHRY, CDR2 SYGVKD. CDR3: CAISESPPVSGANVLTF. The CDR3 DNA follows: TGTGCCATCAGTGAGTCCCCACCAGTCTCTGGGGCCAACGTCCTGACTTTC.

A single count supports this clonotype. V usage is TRBV25-1 and J usage is TRBJ1-4, with TRBD1 as a possible D gene (6 bases). Per the germline V gene, CDR1 is MGHDK and CDR2 is SYGVNS. The CDR3 consists of 15 residues. The germline V and J ends were trimmed by 6 bases and 5 bases, with 16 bases remaining between them. CDR3 nucleotides: TGTGCCAGCAGGGAGAACAGGGCGCTGAATGAAAAACTGTTTTTT. Encoded protein: CASRENRALNEKLFF. The full variable domain, rest sourced from reference TRBV25-1 and TRBJ1-4, is EADIYQTPRYLVIGTGKKITLECSQTMGHDKMYWYQQDPGMELHLIHYSYGVNSTEKGDLSSESTVSRIRTEHFPLTLESARPSHTSQYLCASRENRALNEKLFFGSGTQLSVL.

This clonotype was detected many times. This chain uses TRBV5-1 with TRBJ2-7, with D unresolved. Trimming cost V 0 bases and J 6 bases, with 10 bases left between them. CDR3 length: 13 amino acids. CDR1 SGHRS and CDR2 YFSETQ come from the germline V gene. The DNA for the CDR3 is TGCGCCAGCAGCTTGGGCTGGCCGGGCGAGCAGTACTTC. Amino acids: CASSLGWPGEQYF.

On this clonotype: This sequence may be a read error, since a much larger clone differs from it by one base. The chain couples TRBV7-9 to TRBJ1-1; weak D call: TRBD1 (6 bases). Per germline, CDR1 SEHNR and CDR2 FQNEAQ (reference sequence). The CDR3 loop spans 14 amino acids. V lost 4 bases and J 1 base, leaving 10 bases between the germline ends. DNA of the CDR3: TGTGCCAGCAGCTCCAGGGGAGGGAACACTGAAGCTTTCTTT. It encodes CASSSRGGNTEAFF.

This clonotype has just a few counts. This chain joins TRBV30 and TRBJ2-7; a weak D match, TRBD2 (5 bases). The CDR3 totals 12 residues. V lost 3 bases, J lost 6 bases, and 12 bases lay in between. Per the germline V gene, CDR1 is GTSNPN and CDR2 is SVGIG (reference sequence). CDR3 DNA sequence: TGTGCCTGGAGCGTACTAGGACTCGAGCAGTACTTC. It encodes CAWSVLGLEQYF. Supplemented by reference TRBV30 and TRBJ2-7, the full variable domain reads SQTIHQWPATLVQPVGSPLSLECTVEGTSNPNLYWYRQAAGRGLQLLFYSVGIGQISSEVPQNLSASRPQDRQFILSSKKLLLSDSGFYLCAWSVLGLEQYFGPGTRLTVT.

The chain combines TRBV18 with TRBJ2-2; the D is unclear. This CDR3 comprises 17 residues. Germline assignment: CDR1 KGHSH and CDR2 LQKENI. Trimming took off 2 bases at V and 1 base at J, with 14 bases between the two ends. The CDR3 reads CASSPMLTDVNTGELFF. In nucleotides, the CDR3 is TGTGCCAGCTCACCAATGTTAACAGACGTGAACACCGGGGAGCTGTTTTTT.

V is TRBV20-1 and J is TRBJ2-3, with 16 bases lining up with TRBD2. The CDR3 runs 18 residues. The germline V gene encodes CDR1 DFQATT and CDR2 SNEGSKA (reference sequence). V lost 4 bases to trimming and J lost 0 bases; unmatched junction nucleotides: 7. The CDR3 reads CSATPGLAGGYSTDTQYF. For the CDR3, the DNA is TGCAGTGCTACACCGGGACTAGCGGGGGGGTATAGCACAGATACGCAGTATTTT.

The chain is built from TRBV9 and TRBJ2-5; D not resolved. V gave up 0 bases and J gave up 2 bases, with 11 bases separating them. The CDR3 spans 15 residues. Germline lookup yields CDR1 SGDLS and CDR2 YYNGEE. The CDR3 coding sequence is TGTGCCAGCAGCGTAGTTGGTACAGTTCAAGAGACCCAGTACTTC. It encodes CASSVVGTVQETQYF.

This clonotype was recorded a few times. The chain combines TRBV18 with TRBJ1-1; D remains unclear. The germline CDR1 and CDR2 sequences are KGHSH and LQKENI. The CDR3 extends over 17 amino acids. The V gene lost 4 bases and the J gene lost 4 bases, with 22 bases spanning the gap. CDR3 residues: CASSQGLLTTSPTEAFF. The CDR3 nucleotides read TGTGCCAGCTCACAAGGTCTGTTGACAACATCCCCCACTGAAGCTTTCTTT.

This clonotype showed up many times. The chain combines TRBV12-3 or TRBV12-4 with TRBJ2-7, with 10 bases fitting TRBD1. The CDR3 extends over 15 amino acids. V lost 5 bases to trimming and J lost 2 bases; unmatched junction nucleotides: 6. CDR3 amino acids: CASSLRDRGTYEQYF. The CDR3 DNA reads as TGTGCCAGCAGTCTCCGGGACAGGGGTACCTACGAGCAGTACTTC.

This chain connects TRBV7-9 to TRBJ2-3, with 9 bases fitting TRBD2. CDR1 and CDR2 from the germline V gene are SEHNR and FQNEAQ (reference sequence). The junction had 12 bases not matched to a gene; V was cut back by 5 bases and J by 6 bases. The CDR3 has 16 amino acids. The CDR3 sequence: CASSPLTGLATDTQYF. The CDR3 DNA reads TGTGCCAGCAGCCCCCTCACCGGACTAGCGACCGATACGCAGTATTTT.

This clonotype showed up many times. The V and J genes are TRBV12-3 or TRBV12-4 and TRBJ2-2; unclear D gene. The ends were cut back, 6 bases at V and 5 bases at J, with 7 bases in the middle. The CDR3 runs to 12 residues. CDR3 amino acids: CASSIGTGELFF. Here the CDR3 DNA reads TGTGCCAGCAGCATTGGAACCGGGGAGCTGTTTTTT.

This clonotype was counted only a few times. A much larger clone differs by one base, so this may be a read error. The genes are TRBV28 and TRBJ2-1; 9 bases map to TRBD1. This CDR3 is 15 amino acids long. V shed 2 bases, J shed 10 bases, and the junction held 9 bases outside the gene matches. Germline V gene data show CDR1 as MDHEN and CDR2 as SYDVKM. CDR3 residues: CASSLGGTGTSEQFF. For the CDR3, the DNA is TGTGCCAGCAGTTTAGGCGGGACAGGGACGTCCGAGCAGTTCTTC.

Concerning this clonotype: This CDR3 is missing its conserved last phenylalanine or tryptophan, likely due to a read error. The DNA is omitted, as the CDR3 cannot be located on it reliably, and the CDR3 follows TCRdb's listing. The J gene is TRBJ2-7, the V gene TRBV5-1; no check of the table's D call, TRBD2, against the DNA was made. Germline V gene lookup returns CDR1 SGHRS and CDR2 YFSETQ. Termini included, the CDR3 measures 11 amino acids. The chain's CDR3 is CASSPPGLPGL.

The rearrangement uses TRBV18 and TRBJ2-7; 14 bases line up with TRBD2. From germline, CDR1 is KGHSH and CDR2 LQKENI. The CDR3 is 16 residues long. With 2 bases clipped from V and 6 bases from J, the junction kept 6 bases outside the gene matches. The CDR3 loop is CASSPKTSGGASEQYF. For the CDR3, the DNA is TGTGCCAGCTCACCAAAGACTAGCGGGGGGGCCTCCGAGCAGTACTTC.

V gene TRBV27 combines with J gene TRBJ2-1; 9 bases are a match to TRBD2. Germline trimming cut 2 bases from V and 9 bases from J; bases unmatched to any gene: 8. The CDR3 extends over 15 amino acids. The V gene's germline CDR1 is MNHEY and CDR2 SMNVEV (reference sequence). CDR3 residues: CASSLLAGGRGEQFF. DNA for the CDR3: TGTGCCAGCAGTTTACTGGCGGGGGGGCGAGGTGAGCAGTTCTTC.

To note about this clonotype: A much larger clonotype is one base distant, so this may be a read error. The chain uses TRBV6-1 and TRBJ2-7; D gene uncertain. V dropped 5 bases and J dropped 7 bases, with 9 bases sitting between them. Germline assignment: CDR1 MNHNS and CDR2 SASEGT. The CDR3 is made up of 11 amino acids. The CDR3 DNA reads as TGTGCCAGCAGTCAGGCGAGTGAGCAGTACTTC. This codes for CASSQASEQYF.

This rearrangement joins TRBV29-1 to TRBJ2-7; D perhaps matches TRBD2 (6 bases). Germline loops: CDR1 SQVTM, CDR2 ANQGSEA. The V gene lost 2 bases and the J gene lost 3 bases, with 20 bases spanning the gap. CDR3 size: 16 residues. The DNA for the CDR3 is TGCAGCGTTGAACGCGAAGGAGGGAGCTTCGGCTACGAGCAGTACTTC. It is translated as CSVEREGGSFGYEQYF.